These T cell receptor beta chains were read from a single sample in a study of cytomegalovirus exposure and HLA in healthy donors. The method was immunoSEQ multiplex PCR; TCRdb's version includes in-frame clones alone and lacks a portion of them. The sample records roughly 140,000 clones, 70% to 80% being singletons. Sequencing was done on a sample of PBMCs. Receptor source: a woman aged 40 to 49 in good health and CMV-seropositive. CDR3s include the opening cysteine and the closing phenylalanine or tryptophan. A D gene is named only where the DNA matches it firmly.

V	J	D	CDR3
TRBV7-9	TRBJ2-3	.	CASSPPGTDTQYF
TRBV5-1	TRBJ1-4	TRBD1	CASRTGGNEKLFF
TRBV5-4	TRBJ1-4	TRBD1	CASSHSGQGFNEKLFF
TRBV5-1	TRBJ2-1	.	CASSFSGALDEQFF
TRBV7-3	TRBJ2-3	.	CASSPRASARTDTQYF
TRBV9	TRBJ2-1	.	CASSEGLLETYNEQFF
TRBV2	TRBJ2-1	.	CASSDRNEQFF
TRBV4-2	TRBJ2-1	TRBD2	CASSGTSGTRQFF
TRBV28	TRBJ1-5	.	CASSLRQRNQPQHF
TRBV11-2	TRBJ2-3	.	CASSPQVSFTDTQYF
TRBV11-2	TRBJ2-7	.	CASSSSVLGYEQYF
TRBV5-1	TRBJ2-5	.	CASSLRGGETQYF
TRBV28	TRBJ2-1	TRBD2	CASSLRVVAGTYNEQFF
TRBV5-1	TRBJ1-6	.	CASSLDGGNSPLHF
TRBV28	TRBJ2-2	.	CASSLWSGTGELFF
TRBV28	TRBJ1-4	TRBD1	CASSSLGQGSSEKLFF
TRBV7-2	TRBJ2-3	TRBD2	CASSLEEAGGPHF
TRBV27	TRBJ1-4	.	CASSYQGNEKLFF
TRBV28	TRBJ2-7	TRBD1	CASSEYSGQDEQYF
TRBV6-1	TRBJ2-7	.	CASNTAGTTYEQYF
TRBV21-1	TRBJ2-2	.	CASGKAGVGTGELFF
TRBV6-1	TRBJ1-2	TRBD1	CASSEPGTGGGPNYGYTF
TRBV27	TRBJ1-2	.	CASSRGGAQYGYTF
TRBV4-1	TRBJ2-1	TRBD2	CASSLTGTSFIQFF
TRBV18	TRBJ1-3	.	CASSPGQPSGNTIYF
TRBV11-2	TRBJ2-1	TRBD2	CASSEGLAYEQFF
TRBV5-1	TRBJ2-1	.	CASSLGTAPEQFF
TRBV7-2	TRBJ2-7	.	CASSLEGRNYEQYF
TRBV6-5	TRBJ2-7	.	CASSYSGPGYEQYF
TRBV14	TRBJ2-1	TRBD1	CASSPTGGNEQFF
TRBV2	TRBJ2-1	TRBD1	CASSRQGASNEQFF
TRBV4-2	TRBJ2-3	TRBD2	CASSQDLGIAGHSSTDTQYF
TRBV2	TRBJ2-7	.	CASRPRAGPYEQYF
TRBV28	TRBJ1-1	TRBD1	CASSTTGDGNSEAFF
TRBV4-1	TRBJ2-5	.	CASRDLRDSRGTQYF
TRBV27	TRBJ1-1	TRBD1	CASSLYRGWTEAFF
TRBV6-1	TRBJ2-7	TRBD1	CASTGTGLNEQYF
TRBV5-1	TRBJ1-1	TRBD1	CASSFSGQGVTEAFF
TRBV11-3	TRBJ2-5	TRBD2	CASSTGGTSGKETQYF
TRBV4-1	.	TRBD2	CASSHPGLAGHYEQYF
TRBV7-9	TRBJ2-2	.	CASSWAVPGELFF
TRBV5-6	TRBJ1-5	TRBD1	CASSTGTGSSQPQHF
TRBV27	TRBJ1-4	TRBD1	CASSHRGGHTPTNEKLFF
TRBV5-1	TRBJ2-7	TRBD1	CASSVGQLDDYEQYF
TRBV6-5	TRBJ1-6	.	CASSYETVNSPLHF
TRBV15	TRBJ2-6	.	CATSRDRGTGANVLTF
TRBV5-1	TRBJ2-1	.	CASSPNTNEQFF
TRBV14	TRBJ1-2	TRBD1	CASSPGQHYGYTF
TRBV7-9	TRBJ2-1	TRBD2	CASSSTRLLAGGTNEQFF
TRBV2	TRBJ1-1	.	CASTTEVLAEAFF
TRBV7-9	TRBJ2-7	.	CSSSLWRGGYEQYF
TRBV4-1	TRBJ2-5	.	CASSSTTTQETQYF
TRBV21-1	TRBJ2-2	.	CASSSGRWLAGTPGELFF
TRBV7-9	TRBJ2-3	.	CASSPHGGPTDTQYF
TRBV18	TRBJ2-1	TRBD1	CASSLEAGGHEQFF